Listed below are T cell receptor beta chains from one sample, sequenced in a study of early stage breast cancer tumors. Assay: immunoSEQ multiplex PCR; the TCRdb copy retains only in-frame clones and omits some. The sample holds about 72,000 clones, around four fifths seen once. Material for sequencing was blood. Receptors originate from a person in their sixties with breast cancer. Both conserved end residues are part of each CDR3. The order of the fields is CDR3 protein, CDR3 DNA, V gene, J gene, clone size, D gene. The D gene is left open where the match is weak. Clone size is shown for a subset of rows, as once, few, many or a class of expanded clone.

CDR3: CARSSNYEQYF
DNA: TGTGCCAGGTCTAGCAACTACGAGCAGTACTTC
V: TRBV30
J: TRBJ2-7
size: .
D: .

CDR3: CASSDLGQNEKLFF
DNA: TGTGCCAGCTCAGACCTAGGACAAAATGAAAAACTGTTTTTT
V: TRBV18
J: TRBJ1-4
size: few
D: .

CDR3: CASSLGVVGGNTIYF
DNA: TGTGCCAGCAGCTTGGGTGTGGTCGGTGGAAACACCATATATTTT
V: TRBV5-8
J: TRBJ1-3
size: .
D: .

CDR3: CASSLGLAEQYF
DNA: TGTGCCAGCAGCCTTGGACTAGCGGAGCAGTACTTC
V: TRBV5-4
J: TRBJ2-7
size: .
D: TRBD2

CDR3: CASSDRDRVYNEQFF
DNA: TGTGCCAGCAGCGACCGGGACAGGGTCTACAATGAGCAGTTCTTC
V: TRBV9
J: TRBJ2-1
size: .
D: TRBD1

CDR3: CASSVGGGRGTGELFF
DNA: TGTGCCAGCAGCGTAGGGGGCGGAAGGGGCACCGGGGAGCTGTTTTTT
V: TRBV9
J: TRBJ2-2
size: .
D: .

CDR3: CASSASGSSYEQYF
DNA: TGTGCCAGCAGTGCTAGCGGGAGCTCCTACGAGCAGTACTTC
V: TRBV6-1
J: TRBJ2-7
size: few
D: TRBD2

CDR3: CASRKDRATSGANVLTF
DNA: TGTGCCAGCAGAAAGGACAGGGCTACCTCTGGGGCCAACGTCCTGACTTTC
V: TRBV2
J: TRBJ2-6
size: once
D: TRBD1

CDR3: CASSLQALTGANVLTF
DNA: TGTGCCAGCAGCTTACAGGCCCTAACTGGGGCCAACGTCCTGACTTTC
V: TRBV5-4
J: TRBJ2-6
size: .
D: .

CDR3: CASSSLPSGGTDTQYF
DNA: TGCGCCAGCAGCTCGCTCCCTAGCGGGGGCACAGATACGCAGTATTTT
V: TRBV5-1
J: TRBJ2-3
size: .
D: TRBD2

CDR3: CASSSPREQDEQYF
DNA: TGTGCCAGCAGCTCTCCTCGGGAGCAGGACGAGCAGTACTTC
V: TRBV11-3
J: TRBJ2-7
size: .
D: .

CDR3: CASSLPGSGTQYF
DNA: TGCGCCAGCAGCTTGCCGGGATCCGGGACCCAGTACTTC
V: TRBV5-1
J: TRBJ2-5
size: .
D: .

CDR3: CASSLVNPPEGLYEQYF
DNA: TGTGCCAGCAGCTTAGTCAACCCCCCCGAAGGGCTCTACGAGCAGTACTTC
V: TRBV7-2
J: TRBJ2-7
size: .
D: .

CDR3: CASSSRQTGEYQPQHF
DNA: TGTGCCAGCAGTTCGAGACAAACAGGGGAATATCAGCCCCAGCATTTT
V: TRBV28
J: TRBJ1-5
size: few
D: TRBD1

CDR3: CASSFLAGDNEQFF
DNA: TGCGCCAGCAGCTTCTTAGCGGGCGACAATGAGCAGTTCTTC
V: TRBV5-1
J: TRBJ2-1
size: .
D: TRBD2

CDR3: CATGTSGKDEQFF
DNA: TGTGCCACGGGGACTAGCGGGAAGGATGAGCAGTTCTTC
V: TRBV18
J: TRBJ2-1
size: .
D: TRBD2

CDR3: CASSVGAGGGETQYF
DNA: TGTGCCAGCAGTGTTGGAGCGGGGGGCGGTGAGACCCAGTACTTC
V: TRBV6-1
J: TRBJ2-5
size: .
D: TRBD2

CDR3: CATGTVNSPLHF
DNA: TGTGCCACAGGGACGGTGAATTCACCCCTCCACTTT
V: TRBV19
J: TRBJ1-6
size: .
D: .

CDR3: CASSQVVTVNTEAFF
DNA: TGCGCCAGCAGCCAAGTTGTGACAGTGAACACTGAAGCTTTCTTT
V: TRBV4-1
J: TRBJ1-1
size: .
D: .

CDR3: CSAQGQGSMGEQFF
DNA: TGCAGCGCCCAGGGGCAGGGTAGTATGGGTGAGCAGTTCTTC
V: TRBV29-1
J: TRBJ2-1
size: .
D: .

CDR3: CASSSRDRPGELFF
DNA: TGTGCCAGTAGTTCGCGGGACCGCCCCGGGGAGCTGTTTTTT
V: TRBV19
J: TRBJ2-2
size: few
D: .

CDR3: CSVAGGWNTGELFF
DNA: TGCAGCGTTGCTGGGGGCTGGAACACCGGGGAGCTGTTTTTT
V: TRBV29-1
J: TRBJ2-2
size: once
D: .

CDR3: CSVAGGSYNEQFF
DNA: TGCAGCGTTGCCGGGGGCTCCTACAATGAGCAGTTCTTC
V: TRBV29-1
J: TRBJ2-1
size: .
D: .

CDR3: CASSLVHREEAFF
DNA: TGTGCCAGCAGCTTGGTGCACAGGGAAGAAGCTTTCTTT
V: TRBV7-9
J: TRBJ1-1
size: .
D: .

CDR3: CASSRVAGPRDTQYF
DNA: TGTGCCAGCAGTAGGGTAGCGGGGCCCCGGGATACGCAGTATTTT
V: TRBV6-1
J: TRBJ2-3
size: once
D: TRBD2

CDR3: CASSPDRSNQPQHF
DNA: TGTGCCAGCAGCCCGGACAGAAGCAATCAGCCCCAGCATTTT
V: TRBV7-9
J: TRBJ1-5
size: .
D: .

CDR3: CASRGDSYGYTF
DNA: TGTGCCAGCAGGGGGGACAGCTATGGCTACACCTTC
V: TRBV6-1
J: TRBJ1-2
size: .
D: TRBD1

CDR3: CASRPRNTEAFF
DNA: TGTGCCAGTAGGCCGAGGAACACTGAAGCTTTCTTT
V: TRBV19
J: TRBJ1-1
size: .
D: .

CDR3: CATSRDRLAEVYEQYF
DNA: TGTGCCACCAGCAGAGATCGGCTAGCGGAAGTCTACGAGCAGTACTTC
V: TRBV15
J: TRBJ2-7
size: .
D: TRBD2

CDR3: CASSPWGNEKLFF
DNA: TGTGCCAGCAGCCCCTGGGGTAATGAAAAACTGTTTTTT
V: TRBV7-9
J: TRBJ1-4
size: .
D: .

CDR3: CSVDRNLYGYTF
DNA: TGCAGCGTTGATAGGAACCTCTATGGCTACACCTTC
V: TRBV29-1
J: TRBJ1-2
size: once
D: .

CDR3: CASRPEGRGTDTQYF
DNA: TGCGCCAGCAGGCCGGAAGGCAGGGGAACAGATACGCAGTATTTT
V: TRBV5-1
J: TRBJ2-3
size: .
D: .

CDR3: CASSSDRGRGETQYF
DNA: TGTGCCAGCAGTTCGGACAGGGGGCGAGGGGAGACCCAGTACTTC
V: TRBV2
J: TRBJ2-5
size: .
D: TRBD1

CDR3: CASSWRGTTDTQYF
DNA: TGTGCCAGCAGCTGGAGGGGAACCACAGATACGCAGTATTTT
V: TRBV5-8
J: TRBJ2-3
size: .
D: .

CDR3: CASRAGTDEKLFF
DNA: TGTGCCAGCAGAGCCGGGACAGATGAAAAACTGTTTTTT
V: TRBV2
J: TRBJ1-4
size: .
D: TRBD1

CDR3: CASSFTSGGSYNEQFF
DNA: TGTGCCAGCAGTTTTACTAGCGGGGGATCCTACAATGAGCAGTTCTTC
V: TRBV6-6
J: TRBJ2-1
size: once
D: TRBD2

CDR3: CASSPGARGANVLTF
DNA: TGTGCCAGCAGCCCCGGGGCCAGGGGGGCCAACGTCCTGACTTTC
V: TRBV6-5
J: TRBJ2-6
size: .
D: .

CDR3: CSATTGVGTEAFF
DNA: TGCAGCGCTACTACAGGGGTAGGCACTGAAGCTTTCTTT
V: TRBV29-1
J: TRBJ1-1
size: .
D: TRBD1

CDR3: CASTTGTNNEQFF
DNA: TGTGCCAGTACCACCGGGACAAACAATGAGCAGTTCTTC
V: TRBV19
J: TRBJ2-1
size: .
D: .

CDR3: CASTEGGGSTDTQYF
DNA: TGCGCCAGCACCGAGGGAGGGGGAAGCACAGATACGCAGTATTTT
V: TRBV5-1
J: TRBJ2-3
size: .
D: .

CDR3: CASHIKAGAGYEQYF
DNA: TGTGCCAGCCATATCAAGGCAGGGGCTGGCTACGAGCAGTACTTC
V: TRBV5-4
J: TRBJ2-7
size: once
D: .

CDR3: CASSLLSGRKQETQYF
DNA: TGTGCCAGCAGTTTACTTAGCGGGAGGAAACAAGAGACCCAGTACTTC
V: TRBV27
J: TRBJ2-5
size: .
D: TRBD2

CDR3: CASSVTGGRETQYF
DNA: TGTGCCAGTAGTGTCACAGGGGGCAGGGAGACCCAGTACTTC
V: TRBV19
J: TRBJ2-5
size: .
D: TRBD1

CDR3: CASSYRNDEQYF
DNA: TGTGCCAGCAGTTACCGGAACGACGAGCAGTACTTC
V: TRBV6-5
J: TRBJ2-7
size: once
D: .

CDR3: CASSQDPGTAYEQYF
DNA: TGCGCCAGCAGCCAAGATCCGGGGACGGCCTACGAGCAGTACTTC
V: TRBV4-3
J: TRBJ2-7
size: .
D: .

CDR3: CASSPVSDPTFDSPLHF
DNA: TGCGCCAGCAGTCCTGTCTCGGACCCGACCTTCGATTCACCCCTCCACTTT
V: TRBV5-1
J: TRBJ1-6
size: .
D: .

CDR3: CASRPGDGGGNQPQHF
DNA: TGCGCCAGCAGGCCGGGGGATGGGGGAGGCAATCAGCCCCAGCATTTT
V: TRBV5-1
J: TRBJ1-5
size: .
D: .

CDR3: CASNNLYNSPLHF
DNA: TGTGCCAGTAACAACCTCTATAATTCACCCCTCCACTTT
V: TRBV19
J: TRBJ1-6
size: few
D: .

CDR3: CASSPRGGNGYTF
DNA: TGTGCCAGCAGTCCCCGGGGGGGGAATGGCTACACCTTC
V: TRBV27
J: TRBJ1-2
size: .
D: .

CDR3: CARKADGLTGELFF
DNA: TGTGCCAGGAAGGCGGACGGACTAACCGGGGAGCTGTTTTTT
V: TRBV30
J: TRBJ2-2
size: once
D: .